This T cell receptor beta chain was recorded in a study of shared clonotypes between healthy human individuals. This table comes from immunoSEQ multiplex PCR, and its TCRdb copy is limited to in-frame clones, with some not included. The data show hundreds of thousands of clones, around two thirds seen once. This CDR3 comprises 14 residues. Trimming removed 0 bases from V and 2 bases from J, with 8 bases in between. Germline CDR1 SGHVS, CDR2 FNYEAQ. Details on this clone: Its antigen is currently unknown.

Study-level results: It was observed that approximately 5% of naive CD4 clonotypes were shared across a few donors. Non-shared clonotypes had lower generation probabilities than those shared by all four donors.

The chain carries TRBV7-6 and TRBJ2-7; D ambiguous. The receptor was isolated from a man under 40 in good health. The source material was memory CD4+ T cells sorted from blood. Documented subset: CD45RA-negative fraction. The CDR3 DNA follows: TGTGCCAGCAGCTTAGCGGTAGGGACCTACGAGCAGTACTTC. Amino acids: CASSLAVGTYEQYF.